The 6 T cell receptor beta chains presented below share a single source sample, sequenced in a study of blood T cell repertoires in COVID-19. Sequencing used immunoSEQ multiplex PCR; TCRdb keeps in-frame clones, though not all of them. The data hold around 100,000 clones, with roughly 86% observed a single time. What was sequenced was peripheral blood. The origin of the receptors is a middle-aged man with acute or convalescent COVID-19.

The chain is built from TRBV4-1 and TRBJ2-5; no reliable D call. The V and J ends lost 5 bases and 2 bases respectively, with 9 bases between them. Germline V gene lookup returns CDR1 MGHRA and CDR2 YSYEKL. The CDR3 loop spans 13 amino acids. This chain's CDR3 is CASSLQIQETQYF. CDR3 sequence (DNA): TGCGCCAGCAGCTTACAGATTCAAGAGACCCAGTACTTC.

J is TRBJ1-5 and V is TRBV6-5, with D maybe TRBD1 (6 bases). CDR3 size: 14 residues. V gave up 2 bases and J gave up 6 bases, with 11 bases separating them. Per the germline V gene, CDR1 is MNHEY and CDR2 is SVGAGI. The CDR3 loop is CASSYGQGSQPQHF. In DNA, the CDR3 is TGTGCCAGCAGTTACGGGCAGGGGAGTCAGCCCCAGCATTTT.

In this sample, this clone turned up once. The rearrangement links TRBV6-1 to TRBJ2-1; 10 bases align to TRBD1. V lost 2 bases to trimming and J lost 8 bases; unmatched junction nucleotides: 12. The CDR3 consists of 17 residues. The germline CDR1 and CDR2 sequences are MNHNS and SASEGT. CDR3: CASSEPRGDRGVDEQFF. The CDR3 DNA is TGTGCCAGCAGTGAACCAAGGGGGGACAGGGGCGTAGATGAGCAGTTCTTC.

This clone was counted once. This chain joins TRBV7-2 and TRBJ1-2, with D perhaps matching TRBD1 (6 bases). CDR1 is SGHTA, CDR2 FQGNSA, per germline. Trimming took off 3 bases at V and 6 bases at J, with 14 bases between the two ends. CDR3 size: 14 residues. The CDR3 bases are TGTGCCAGCAGCTTCCGCGGAGGGGGGGATGGCTACACCTTC. This encodes CASSFRGGGDGYTF.

The J gene is TRBJ1-2, the V gene TRBV4-1; D might be TRBD1 (5 bases). The CDR3 totals 14 residues. In germline, CDR1 is MGHRA, CDR2 YSYEKL. The V end was cut by 4 bases, the J end by 4 bases, with 13 bases between. CDR3 residues: CASSPSDSGYGYTF. The CDR3 DNA reads as TGCGCCAGCAGCCCTAGCGACAGTGGCTATGGCTACACCTTC.

J is TRBJ1-3 and V is TRBV18; maybe TRBD1 (5 bases). Trimming took off 3 bases at V and 5 bases at J, with 17 bases between the two ends. The germline gives CDR1 KGHSH, CDR2 LQKENI. The CDR3 totals 16 residues. The CDR3 loop reads CASSPLAGQLRNTIYF. As DNA, the CDR3 is TGTGCCAGCTCACCCCTAGCGGGGCAGCTAAGAAACACCATATATTTT.